This section outlines one TCR beta chain sequence together with its context. Its antigen is unidentified. The sample belongs to a study of graft-versus-host responses after intestinal transplantation. Across the study: Recipients had multivisceral, liver-intestinal, or isolated intestinal transplants.

The repertoire was sequenced with immunoSEQ multiplex PCR; TCRdb's copy has only in-frame clones and lacks some. The sample comprises 55,000 to 65,000 clones, 94% of which are singletons, and approximately 0.4% rests with the top ten. Germline V gene sequence: CDR1 MNHNS, CDR2 SASEGT. Trimming took 8 bases from V and 4 from J, leaving 17 bases between them. The CDR3 is made up of 14 amino acids. The genes are TRBV6-1 and TRBJ1-1; D unresolved. This sample comprised unstimulated CD4+ T cells sorted from spleen or lymph node cells, obtained before transplant. This sequence originates from a human donor who was the organ donor for an intestinal transplant. The CDR3 sequence is CASPAVPWGTEAFF. CDR3 DNA sequence: TGTGCCAGCCCAGCAGTGCCCTGGGGCACTGAAGCTTTCTTT.